The 4 T cell receptor beta chains in this list originate from one sample, sequenced in a study of T cells after yellow fever vaccination. TCRdb independently ran MiXCR on the 5' RACE reads; one entry per CDR3 protein. The sample consists of about 25,000 distinct CDR3 sequences, approximately 5% of them appearing once. The source was PBMCs, either bulk or a sorted T-cell subset (CD4+, CD8+, memory, or dextramer-sorted; not recorded which), collected 15 days after the yellow fever booster vaccination. These receptor sequences come from a man younger than 40 who received the YFV17D yellow fever vaccine.

This clonotype was detected ten times or more. The chain links TRBV20-1 to TRBJ2-3; D remains ambiguous. The CDR3 consists of 14 residues. Germline lookup yields CDR1 DFQATT and CDR2 SNEGSKA (reference sequence). V was cut by 6 bases and J by 3 bases, with 16 bases left in between. The CDR3 DNA reads as TGCAGTGCGGCCCCCCAGAGATGGACAGATACGCAGTATTTT. Its translation: CSAAPQRWTDTQYF.

This clonotype was found many times. V is TRBV18 and J is TRBJ2-1; D is unresolved. Deletions cut 3 bases from V and 4 bases from J, with 10 bases between. From germline, CDR1 is KGHSH and CDR2 LQKENI. The length of the CDR3 is 14 residues. CDR3 in amino acids: CASSPMVGYNEQFF. The CDR3 DNA follows: TGTGCCAGCTCACCGATGGTAGGGTACAATGAGCAGTTCTTC.

This clonotype was seen at least ten times. The chain joins TRBV6-5 to TRBJ2-3, with unresolved D. This CDR3 has 11 residues. In germline, CDR1 is MNHEY, CDR2 SVGAGI. V lost 7 bases and J lost 8, with 10 bases in between. CDR3 protein: CASTQRSTQYF. CDR3 sequence (DNA): TGTGCCAGCACCCAGAGGTCTACGCAGTATTTT.

Many counts were recorded for this clonotype. The chain couples TRBV6-5 to TRBJ2-3, with D perhaps matching TRBD1 or TRBD2 (5 bases each). The V gene lost 8 bases and the J gene lost 1 base, with 10 bases spanning the gap. The germline gives CDR1 MNHEY, CDR2 SVGAGI. The CDR3 length is 13 residues. CDR3 residues: CASRRDGTDTQYF. For the CDR3, the DNA is TGTGCCAGCCGCCGGGACGGCACAGATACGCAGTATTTT.